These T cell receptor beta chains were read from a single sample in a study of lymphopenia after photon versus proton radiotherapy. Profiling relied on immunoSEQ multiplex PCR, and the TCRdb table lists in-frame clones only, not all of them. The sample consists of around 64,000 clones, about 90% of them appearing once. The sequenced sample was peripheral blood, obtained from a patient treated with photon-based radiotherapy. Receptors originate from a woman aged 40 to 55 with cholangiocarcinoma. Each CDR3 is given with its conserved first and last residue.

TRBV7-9 CASSLGLAGGDEQFF
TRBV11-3 CASSLAKDRALCHGYTF
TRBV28 CASSSTGVGNQPQHF
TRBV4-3 CASSQDPGYTEAFF
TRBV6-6 CASSSWGSYNEQFF
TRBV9 CASSVGHKNTEAFF
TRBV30 CAWSPQAGSYNEQFF
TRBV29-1 CSVDGQGADGANVLTF
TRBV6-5 CASSGRNNQPQHF
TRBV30 CAWSRDSELRGYTF
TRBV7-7 CASSLSGRGNEKLFF
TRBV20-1 CSAREGSGYTF
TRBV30 CAWRRGNTGELFF
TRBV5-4 CASSSWGQGDTGELFF
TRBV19 CASSITFGTEEAFF
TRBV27 CASSLSATSGRKTQYF
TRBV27 CASSWAGGRSYNEQFF
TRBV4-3 CASSQDPGLSSYEQYF
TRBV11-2 CASSLADAPSPYNEQFF
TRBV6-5 CASSRDRGSSEQFF
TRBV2 CASSVTPYEQYF
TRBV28 CASSLQVSYEQYF
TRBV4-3 CASSQDHRRAELFF
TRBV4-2 CASSRGTGTTGELFF
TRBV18 CASSPDRASYEQYF
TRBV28 CAASGGGAIINTEAFF
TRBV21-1 CASSATVTGSAEYGYTF
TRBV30 CASGSGEVSNIQYF
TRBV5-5 CASSLEGLNQPQHF
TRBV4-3 CASSLRSGGAYEQYF
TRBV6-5 CASRGPIEGGYTF
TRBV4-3 CASSQDRVRSYEQYF
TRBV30 CAWSSRVNTEAFF
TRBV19 CASSDQGADTGELFF
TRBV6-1 CASQGGWGNQPQHF
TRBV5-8 CASTIGLAGGEQYF
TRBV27 CASSLGPQGLSYNEQFF
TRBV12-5 CASGLYTGGSETQYF
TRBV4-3 CASSQGTSHNEQFF
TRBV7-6 CASSVLLAGTTDTQYF
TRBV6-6 CASSSGDTALNSPLHF
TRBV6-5 CASSPGGLSGYTF
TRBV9 CASSYLQENTEAFF
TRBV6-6 CASKVSGRSDTQYF
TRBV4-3 CASSQLTEGYEQYF